The clone carrying this T cell receptor beta chain has just a few counts. The cDNA had a unique molecular identifier and a template-switch universal primer site. TCRdb fed the 5' RACE reads into MiXCR, producing one record per CDR3 protein. The sample lists roughly 480,000 distinct CDR3 sequences; approximately 24% were seen once. This CDR3 region has 14 residues. Trimming at V came to 3 bases and at J to 5 bases, leaving 9 bases not matched to a gene. Germline CDR1 reads DFQATT; CDR2 reads SNEGSKA (reference sequence). This specimen comes from a study of identical twins. These same records also appear under a second study, on T cells expressing NK-cell markers. That source reports: With respect to HCMV, most of the eight sequenced donors were seropositive, and one was seronegative. Within several experiments, an anti-gamma-delta TCR antibody kept the sorting limited to alpha-beta TCR T cells. In roughly six donors, dominant NKG2C+ clonotypes were about 1.0-7.5% of CD8+ T cells.

Sequencing used CD4+ T cells sorted from blood. The sequence came from a young woman in good health. The rearrangement uses TRBV20-1 and TRBJ2-7; TRBD1 matches 8 bases. Here the CDR3 reads CSARTGTGFHEQYF. The CDR3 nucleotides are TGCAGTGCTAGGACCGGGACAGGCTTCCACGAGCAGTACTTC.